Listed below are T cell receptor beta chains from one sample, sequenced in a study of early T cells in non-severe SARS-CoV-2 infection. A single record per CDR3 protein comes from TCRdb applying MiXCR to the 5' RACE reads. The table lists about 36,000 distinct CDR3 sequences, around 4% of them singletons. The sample consisted of whole blood. These receptors originate from an adult who was a healthcare worker with PCR-confirmed SARS-CoV-2 infection or an uninfected control (not recorded which). The CDR3 runs from the conserved cysteine through the conserved F or W. Each record gives: V gene, CDR3 protein.

TRBV29-1 | CSVGTGSEVELFF
TRBV5-6 | CASSTAVNTEAFF
TRBV20-1 | CSPRTQLAYEQYF
TRBV30 | CAWRLAGGNEQFF
TRBV4-2 | CASSQVASGPTDTQYF
TRBV7-3 | CASSFDRASGSPLHF
TRBV10-3 | CAISETGQLGEKLFF
TRBV7-3 | CASSLTPSLRETQYF
TRBV7-3 | CASSLAPFGTTFF
TRBV3-1 | CASSPTGYEQYF
TRBV29-1 | CSADRVGTDTQYF
TRBV10-3 | CAIGPEPGELFF
TRBV5-6 | CASSPSLAGGLRTGELFF
TRBV18 | CASSPPVAGGLDTQYF
TRBV20-1 | CSASADLDNEQFF
TRBV12-3/TRBV12-4 | CASSPEGARNTIYF
TRBV7-2 | CASSLSGPSTGELFF
TRBV11-2 | CASSLEGAGDRFF
TRBV4-3 | CASSPYAHEGGGNEQFF
TRBV7-2 | CASSSLPHPGPKYQETQYF
TRBV19 | CASSADVGRGRSDTQYF
TRBV10-3 | CAISGGTNEKLFF
TRBV13 | CASSTFKGETQYF
TRBV29-1 | CSVRRTGLLRTTEAFF
TRBV7-9 | CASSPNPARGRWTEAFF
TRBV30 | CAWSVGYGNTEAFF
TRBV28 | CANTSGSFEYEQYF
TRBV27 | CASSLNGVPGQGLHGYTF
TRBV28 | CASSALAALYNEQFF